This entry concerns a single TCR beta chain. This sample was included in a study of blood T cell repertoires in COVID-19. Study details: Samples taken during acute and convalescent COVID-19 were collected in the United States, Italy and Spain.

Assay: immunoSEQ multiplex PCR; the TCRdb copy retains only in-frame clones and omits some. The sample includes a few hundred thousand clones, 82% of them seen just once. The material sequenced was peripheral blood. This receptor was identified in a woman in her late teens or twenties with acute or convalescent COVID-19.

This chain's CDR3 is CASSFGGELFF. Written as DNA, the CDR3 is TGTGCCAGCAGTTTCGGCGGGGAGCTGTTTTTT. J is TRBJ2-2 and V is TRBV12-3 or TRBV12-4; D call uncertain. The CDR3 has 11 amino acids. V lost 3 bases and J lost 7, with 3 bases in between.